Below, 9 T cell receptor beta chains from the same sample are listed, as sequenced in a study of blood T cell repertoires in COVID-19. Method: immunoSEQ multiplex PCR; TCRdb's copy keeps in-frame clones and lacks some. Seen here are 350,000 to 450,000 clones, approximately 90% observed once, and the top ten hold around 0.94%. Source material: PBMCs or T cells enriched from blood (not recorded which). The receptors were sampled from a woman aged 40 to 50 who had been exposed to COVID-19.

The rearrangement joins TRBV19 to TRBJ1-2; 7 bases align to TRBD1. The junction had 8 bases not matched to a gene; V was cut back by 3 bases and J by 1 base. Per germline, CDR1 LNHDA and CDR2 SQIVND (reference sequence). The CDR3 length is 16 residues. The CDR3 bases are TGTGCCAGTAGTATTTTTCGGACAGGAGATAACTATGGCTACACCTTC. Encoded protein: CASSIFRTGDNYGYTF.

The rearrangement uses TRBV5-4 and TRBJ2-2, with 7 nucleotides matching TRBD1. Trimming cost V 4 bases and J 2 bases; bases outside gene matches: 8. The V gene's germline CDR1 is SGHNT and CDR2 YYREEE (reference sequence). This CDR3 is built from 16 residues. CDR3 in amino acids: CASSRTGVYNTGELFF. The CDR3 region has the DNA TGTGCCAGCAGCCGAACAGGGGTCTACAACACCGGGGAGCTGTTTTTT.

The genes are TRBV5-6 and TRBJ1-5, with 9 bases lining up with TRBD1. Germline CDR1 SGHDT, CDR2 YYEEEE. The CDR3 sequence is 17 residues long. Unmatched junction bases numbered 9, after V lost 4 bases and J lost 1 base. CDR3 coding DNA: TGTGCCAGCAGCGCAGGGACAGGGTTACTGAGCAATCAGCCCCAGCATTTT. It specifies CASSAGTGLLSNQPQHF.

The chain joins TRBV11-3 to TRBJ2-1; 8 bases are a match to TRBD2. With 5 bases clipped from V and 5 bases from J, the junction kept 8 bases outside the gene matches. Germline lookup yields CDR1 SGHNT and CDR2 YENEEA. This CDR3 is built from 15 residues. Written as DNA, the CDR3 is TGTGCCAGCAGCCCTCGGGGGGGCCGGGACAATGAGCAGTTCTTC. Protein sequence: CASSPRGGRDNEQFF.

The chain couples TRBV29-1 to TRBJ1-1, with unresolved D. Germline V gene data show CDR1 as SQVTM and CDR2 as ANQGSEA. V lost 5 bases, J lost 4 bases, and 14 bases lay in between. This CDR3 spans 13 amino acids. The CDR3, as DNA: TGCAGCGTTAGGACGGGAACTTCCACTGAAGCTTTCTTT. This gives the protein CSVRTGTSTEAFF.

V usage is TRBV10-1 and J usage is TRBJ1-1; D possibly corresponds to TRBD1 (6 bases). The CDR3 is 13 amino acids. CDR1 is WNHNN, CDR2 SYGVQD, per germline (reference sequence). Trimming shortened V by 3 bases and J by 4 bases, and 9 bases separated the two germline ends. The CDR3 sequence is CASSDPGATEAFF. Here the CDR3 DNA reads TGCGCCAGCAGTGATCCAGGGGCCACTGAAGCTTTCTTT.

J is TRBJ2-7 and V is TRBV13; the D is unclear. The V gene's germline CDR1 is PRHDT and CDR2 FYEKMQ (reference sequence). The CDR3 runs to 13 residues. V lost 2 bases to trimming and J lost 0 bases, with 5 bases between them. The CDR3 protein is CASSLSHSYEQYF. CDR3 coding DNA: TGTGCCAGCAGCTTATCCCACTCCTACGAGCAGTACTTC.

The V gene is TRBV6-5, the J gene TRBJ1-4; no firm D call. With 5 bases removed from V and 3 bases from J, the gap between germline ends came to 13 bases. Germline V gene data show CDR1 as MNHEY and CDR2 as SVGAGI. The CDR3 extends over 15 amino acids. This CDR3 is CASSRGRYANEKLFF. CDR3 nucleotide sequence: TGTGCCAGCAGTAGAGGCCGGTACGCTAATGAAAAACTGTTTTTT.

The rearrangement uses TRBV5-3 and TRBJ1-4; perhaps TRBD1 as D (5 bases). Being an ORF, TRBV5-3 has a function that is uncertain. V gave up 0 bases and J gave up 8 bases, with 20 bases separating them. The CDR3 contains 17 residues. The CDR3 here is CARSLVDGSGVKEKLFF. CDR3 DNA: TGTGCCAGAAGCTTGGTTGACGGCTCGGGGGTTAAGGAAAAACTGTTTTTT.